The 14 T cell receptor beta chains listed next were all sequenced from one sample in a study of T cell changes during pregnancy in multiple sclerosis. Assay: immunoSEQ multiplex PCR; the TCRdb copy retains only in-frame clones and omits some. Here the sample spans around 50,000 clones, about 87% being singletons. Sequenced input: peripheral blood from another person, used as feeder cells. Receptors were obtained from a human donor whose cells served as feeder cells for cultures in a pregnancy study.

The CDR3 coding sequence is TGTGCCAGCAGCTCCCCGGGACAGGATCCCTATGGCTACACCTTC. It encodes CASSSPGQDPYGYTF. The chain couples TRBV6-5 to TRBJ1-2; 8 bases agree with TRBD1. CDR1 and CDR2 from the germline V gene are MNHEY and SVGAGI. Losses at the gene ends were 6 bases for V and 4 bases for J; bases not matched to a gene: 10. This CDR3 contains 15 residues.

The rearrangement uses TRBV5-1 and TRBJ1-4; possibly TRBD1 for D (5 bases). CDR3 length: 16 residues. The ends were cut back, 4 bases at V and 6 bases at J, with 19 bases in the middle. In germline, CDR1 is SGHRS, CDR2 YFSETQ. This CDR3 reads CASSAQGMRGDEKLFF. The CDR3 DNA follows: TGCGCCAGCAGCGCTCAGGGTATGCGGGGTGATGAAAAACTGTTTTTT.

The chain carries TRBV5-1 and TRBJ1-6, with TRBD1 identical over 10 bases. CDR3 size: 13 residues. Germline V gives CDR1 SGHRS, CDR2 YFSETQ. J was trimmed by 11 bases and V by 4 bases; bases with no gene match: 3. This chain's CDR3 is CASSEGQGTPLHF. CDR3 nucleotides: TGCGCCAGCAGCGAGGGACAGGGGACACCCCTCCACTTT. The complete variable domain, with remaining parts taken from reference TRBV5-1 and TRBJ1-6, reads KAGVTQTPRYLIKTRGQQVTLSCSPISGHRSVSWYQQTPGQGLQFLFEYFSETQRNKGNFPGRFSGRQFSNSRSEMNVSTLELGDSALYLCASSEGQGTPLHFGNGTRLTVT.

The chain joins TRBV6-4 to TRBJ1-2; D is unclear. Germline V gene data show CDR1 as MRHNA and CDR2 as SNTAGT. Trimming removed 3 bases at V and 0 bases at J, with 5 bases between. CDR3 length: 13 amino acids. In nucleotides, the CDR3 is TGTGCCAGCAGTGAAACTCCTAACTATGGCTACACCTTC. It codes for CASSETPNYGYTF.

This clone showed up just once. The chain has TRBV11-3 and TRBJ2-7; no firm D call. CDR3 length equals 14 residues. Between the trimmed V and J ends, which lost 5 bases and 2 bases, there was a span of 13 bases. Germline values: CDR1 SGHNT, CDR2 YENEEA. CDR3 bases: TGTGCCAGCAGCCCCAGGAGTGGAACCTACGAGCAGTACTTC. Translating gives CASSPRSGTYEQYF.

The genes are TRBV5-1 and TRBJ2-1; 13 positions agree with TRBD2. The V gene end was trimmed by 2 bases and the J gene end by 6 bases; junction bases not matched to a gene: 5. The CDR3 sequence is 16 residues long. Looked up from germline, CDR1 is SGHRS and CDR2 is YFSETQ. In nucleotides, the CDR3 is TGCGCCAGCAGCTTCGAAACTAGCGGGGGGGCCAATGAGCAGTTCTTC. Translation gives CASSFETSGGANEQFF.

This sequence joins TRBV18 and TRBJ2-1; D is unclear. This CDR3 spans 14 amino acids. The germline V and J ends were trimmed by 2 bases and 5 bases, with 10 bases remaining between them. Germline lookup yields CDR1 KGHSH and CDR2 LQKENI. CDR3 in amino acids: CASSPARSDNEQFF. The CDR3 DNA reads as TGTGCCAGCTCACCAGCGAGATCCGACAATGAGCAGTTCTTC.

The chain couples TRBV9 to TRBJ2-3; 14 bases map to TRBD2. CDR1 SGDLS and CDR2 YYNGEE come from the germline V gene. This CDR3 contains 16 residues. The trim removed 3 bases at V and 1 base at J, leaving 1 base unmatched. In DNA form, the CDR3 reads TGTGCCAGCAGCGGGACTAGCGGGGGGCGCACAGATACGCAGTATTTT. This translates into CASSGTSGGRTDTQYF. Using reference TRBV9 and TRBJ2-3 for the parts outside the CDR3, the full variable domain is DSGVTQTPKHLITATGQRVTLRCSPRSGDLSVYWYQQSLDQGLQFLIQYYNGEERAKGNILERFSAQQFPDLHSELNLSSLELGDSALYFCASSGTSGGRTDTQYFGPGTRLTVL.

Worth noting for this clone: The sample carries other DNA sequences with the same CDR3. The CDR3 sequence is CASSLGDYGYTF. CDR3 bases: TGTGCCAGCAGTTTAGGGGACTATGGCTACACCTTC. The chain recombines TRBV28 with TRBJ1-2; D remains unclear. Trimming cost V 2 bases and J 3 bases, with 4 bases left between them. Germline-derived CDR1 and CDR2 are MDHEN and SYDVKM. The CDR3 consists of 12 residues.

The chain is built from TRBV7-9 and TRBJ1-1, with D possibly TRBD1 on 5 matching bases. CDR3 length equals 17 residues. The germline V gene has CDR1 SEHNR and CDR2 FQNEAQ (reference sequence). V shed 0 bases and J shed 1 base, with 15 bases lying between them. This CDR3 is CASSLALGLGRNTEAFF. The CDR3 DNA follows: TGTGCCAGCAGCTTAGCGCTGGGACTGGGTCGGAACACTGAAGCTTTCTTT.

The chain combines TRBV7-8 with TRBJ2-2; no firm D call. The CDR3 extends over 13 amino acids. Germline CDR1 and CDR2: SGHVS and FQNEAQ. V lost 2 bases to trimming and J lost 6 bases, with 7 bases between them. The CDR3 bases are TGTGCCAGCAGCTTAAATGTACCCGGGGAGCTGTTTTTT. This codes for CASSLNVPGELFF.

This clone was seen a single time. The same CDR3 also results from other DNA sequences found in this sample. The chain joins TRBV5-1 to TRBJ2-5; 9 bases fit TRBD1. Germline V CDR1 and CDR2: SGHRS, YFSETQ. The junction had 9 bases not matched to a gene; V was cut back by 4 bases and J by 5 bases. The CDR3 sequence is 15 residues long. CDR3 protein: CASSLNTGGAETQYF. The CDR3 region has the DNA TGCGCCAGCAGCCTTAACACAGGGGGCGCGGAGACCCAGTACTTC. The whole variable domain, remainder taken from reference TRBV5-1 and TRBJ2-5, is KAGVTQTPRYLIKTRGQQVTLSCSPISGHRSVSWYQQTPGQGLQFLFEYFSETQRNKGNFPGRFSGRQFSNSRSEMNVSTLELGDSALYLCASSLNTGGAETQYFGPGTRLLVL.

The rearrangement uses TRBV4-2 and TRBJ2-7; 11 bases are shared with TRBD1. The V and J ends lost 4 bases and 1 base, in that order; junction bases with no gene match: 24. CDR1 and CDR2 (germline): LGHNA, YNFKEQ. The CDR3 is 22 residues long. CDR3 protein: CASSPRCRVGDRGCIGSYEQYF. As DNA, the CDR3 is TGTGCCAGCAGCCCCAGATGCCGGGTTGGGGACAGGGGGTGCATCGGGTCCTACGAGCAGTACTTC.

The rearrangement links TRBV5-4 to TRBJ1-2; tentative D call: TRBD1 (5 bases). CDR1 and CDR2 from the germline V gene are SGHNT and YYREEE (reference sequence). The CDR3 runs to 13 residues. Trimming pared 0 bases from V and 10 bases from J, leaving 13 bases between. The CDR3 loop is CASSLAGGGDYTF. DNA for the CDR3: TGTGCCAGCAGCTTGGCCGGGGGGGGAGACTACACCTTC. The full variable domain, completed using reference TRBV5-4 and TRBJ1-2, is ETGVTQSPTHLIKTRGQQVTLRCSSQSGHNTVSWYQQALGQGPQFIFQYYREEENGRGNFPPRFSGLQFPNYSSELNVNALELDDSALYLCASSLAGGGDYTFGSGTRLTVV.